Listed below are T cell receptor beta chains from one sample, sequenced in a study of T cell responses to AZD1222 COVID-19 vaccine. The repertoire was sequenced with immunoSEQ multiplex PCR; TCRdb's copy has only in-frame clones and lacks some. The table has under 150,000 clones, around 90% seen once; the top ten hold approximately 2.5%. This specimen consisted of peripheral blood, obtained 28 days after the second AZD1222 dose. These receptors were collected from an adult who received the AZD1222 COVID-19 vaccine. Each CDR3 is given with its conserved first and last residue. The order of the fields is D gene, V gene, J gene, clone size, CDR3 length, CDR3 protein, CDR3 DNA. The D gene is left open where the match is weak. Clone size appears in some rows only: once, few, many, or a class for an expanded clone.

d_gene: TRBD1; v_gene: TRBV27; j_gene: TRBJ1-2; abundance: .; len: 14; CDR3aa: CASSLRGTVYGYTF; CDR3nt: TGTGCCAGCAGTTTACGAGGGACAGTCTATGGCTACACCTTC
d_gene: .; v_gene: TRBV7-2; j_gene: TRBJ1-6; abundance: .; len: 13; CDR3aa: CASSRISDSPLHF; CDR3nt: TGTGCCAGCAGCCGTATTAGTGATTCACCCCTCCACTTT
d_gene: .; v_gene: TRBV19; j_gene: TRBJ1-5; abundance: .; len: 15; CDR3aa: CASRKARQLNQPQHF; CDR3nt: TGTGCCAGTAGAAAAGCTAGACAGCTCAATCAGCCCCAGCATTTT
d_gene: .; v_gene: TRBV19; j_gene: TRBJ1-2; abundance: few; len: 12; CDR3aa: CASSIQGHGYTF; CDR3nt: TGTGCCAGTAGTATCCAGGGGCATGGCTACACCTTC
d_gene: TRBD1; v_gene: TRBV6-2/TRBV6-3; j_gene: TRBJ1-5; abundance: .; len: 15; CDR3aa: CASSRGQGSNQPQHF; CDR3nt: TGTGCCAGCAGTCGGGGACAGGGCTCCAATCAGCCCCAGCATTTT
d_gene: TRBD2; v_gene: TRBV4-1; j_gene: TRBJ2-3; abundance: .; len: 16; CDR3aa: CASSQPRRGNGDTQYF; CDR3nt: TGCGCCAGCAGCCAACCCCGGCGGGGGAATGGAGATACGCAGTATTTT
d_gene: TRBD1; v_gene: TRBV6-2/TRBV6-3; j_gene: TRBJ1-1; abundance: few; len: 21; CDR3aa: CASSYTSPGQAPKSRNTEAFF; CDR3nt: TGTGCCAGCAGTTACACATCTCCGGGACAGGCGCCGAAGAGTCGGAACACTGAAGCTTTCTTT
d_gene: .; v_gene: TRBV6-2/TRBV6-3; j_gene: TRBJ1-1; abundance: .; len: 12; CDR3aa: CASSLLRTEAFF; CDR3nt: TGTGCCAGCAGCCTTTTACGAACTGAAGCTTTCTTT
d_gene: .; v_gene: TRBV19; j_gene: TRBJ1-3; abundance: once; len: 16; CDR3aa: CASSLGRLLSGNTIYF; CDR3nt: TGTGCCAGTAGTCTGGGCCGCCTACTCTCTGGAAACACCATATATTTT
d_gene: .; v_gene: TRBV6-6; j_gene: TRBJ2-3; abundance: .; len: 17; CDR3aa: CASSRRQGLGGTDTQYF; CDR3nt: TGTGCCAGCAGCCGACGACAGGGACTCGGGGGCACAGATACGCAGTATTTT
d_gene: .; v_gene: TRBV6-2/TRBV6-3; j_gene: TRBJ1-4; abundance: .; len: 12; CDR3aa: CASSWAYEKLFF; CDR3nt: TGTGCCAGCAGTTGGGCTTATGAAAAACTGTTTTTT
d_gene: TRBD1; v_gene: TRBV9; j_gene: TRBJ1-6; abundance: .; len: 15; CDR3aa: CASSSRQGGNSPLHF; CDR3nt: TGTGCCAGCAGCTCGAGACAGGGCGGCAATTCACCCCTCCACTTT
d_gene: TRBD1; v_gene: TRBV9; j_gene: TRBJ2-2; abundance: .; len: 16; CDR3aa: CASSVETGRIPGELFF; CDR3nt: TGTGCCAGCAGCGTAGAGACAGGGAGAATCCCCGGGGAGCTGTTTTTT
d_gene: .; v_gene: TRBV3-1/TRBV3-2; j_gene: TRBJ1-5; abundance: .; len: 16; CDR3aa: CASSQEGGKDNQPQHF; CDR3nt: TGTGCCAGCAGCCAAGAAGGGGGAAAAGACAATCAGCCCCAGCATTTT